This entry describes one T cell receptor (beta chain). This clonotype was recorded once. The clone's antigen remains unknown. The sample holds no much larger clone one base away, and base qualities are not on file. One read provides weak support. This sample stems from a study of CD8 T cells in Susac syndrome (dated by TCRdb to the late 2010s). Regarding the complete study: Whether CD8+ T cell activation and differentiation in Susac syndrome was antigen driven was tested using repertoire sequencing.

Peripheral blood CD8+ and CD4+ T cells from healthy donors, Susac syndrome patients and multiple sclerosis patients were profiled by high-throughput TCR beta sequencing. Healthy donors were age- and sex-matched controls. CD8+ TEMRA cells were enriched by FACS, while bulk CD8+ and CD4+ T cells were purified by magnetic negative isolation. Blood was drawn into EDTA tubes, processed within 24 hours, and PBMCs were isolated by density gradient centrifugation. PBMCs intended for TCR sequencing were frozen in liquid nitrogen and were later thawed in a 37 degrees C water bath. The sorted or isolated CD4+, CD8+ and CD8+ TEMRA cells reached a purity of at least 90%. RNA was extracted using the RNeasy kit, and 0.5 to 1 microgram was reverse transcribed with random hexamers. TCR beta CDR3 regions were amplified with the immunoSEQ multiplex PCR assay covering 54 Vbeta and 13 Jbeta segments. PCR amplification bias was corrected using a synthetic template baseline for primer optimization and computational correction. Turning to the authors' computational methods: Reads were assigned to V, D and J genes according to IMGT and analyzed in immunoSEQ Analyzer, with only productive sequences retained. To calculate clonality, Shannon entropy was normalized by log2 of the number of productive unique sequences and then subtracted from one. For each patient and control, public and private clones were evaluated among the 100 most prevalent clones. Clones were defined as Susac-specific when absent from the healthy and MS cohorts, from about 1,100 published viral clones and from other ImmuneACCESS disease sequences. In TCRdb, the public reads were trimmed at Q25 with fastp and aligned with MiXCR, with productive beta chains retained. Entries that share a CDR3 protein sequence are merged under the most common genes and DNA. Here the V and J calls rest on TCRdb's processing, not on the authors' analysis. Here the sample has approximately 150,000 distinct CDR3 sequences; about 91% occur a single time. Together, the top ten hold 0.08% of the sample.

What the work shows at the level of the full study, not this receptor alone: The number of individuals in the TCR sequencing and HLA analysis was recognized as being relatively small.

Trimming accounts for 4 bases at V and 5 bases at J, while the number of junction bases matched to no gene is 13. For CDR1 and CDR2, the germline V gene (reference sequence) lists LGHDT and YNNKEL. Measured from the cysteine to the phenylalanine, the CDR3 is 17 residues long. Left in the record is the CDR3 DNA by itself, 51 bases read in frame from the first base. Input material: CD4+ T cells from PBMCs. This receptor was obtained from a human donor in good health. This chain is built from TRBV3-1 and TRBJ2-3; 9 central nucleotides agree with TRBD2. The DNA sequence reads TGTGCCAGCAGCCCCCCCCGGGCTAGCGGGAAGGTAGATACGCAGTATTTT. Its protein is CASSPPRASGKVDTQYF.